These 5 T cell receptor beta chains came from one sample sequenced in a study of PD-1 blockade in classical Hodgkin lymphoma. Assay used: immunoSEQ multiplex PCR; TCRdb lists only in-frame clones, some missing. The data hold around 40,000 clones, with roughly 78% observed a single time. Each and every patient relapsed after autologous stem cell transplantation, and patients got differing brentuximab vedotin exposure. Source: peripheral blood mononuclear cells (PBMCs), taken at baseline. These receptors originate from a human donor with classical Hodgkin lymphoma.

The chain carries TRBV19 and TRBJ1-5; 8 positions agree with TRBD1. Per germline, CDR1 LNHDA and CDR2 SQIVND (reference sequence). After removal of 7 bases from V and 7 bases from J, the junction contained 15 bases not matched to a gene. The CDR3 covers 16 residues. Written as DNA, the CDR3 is TGTGCCAGTAAAATCACAGGGGGGGATGAGGTACAGCCCCAGCATTTT. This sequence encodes CASKITGGDEVQPQHF.

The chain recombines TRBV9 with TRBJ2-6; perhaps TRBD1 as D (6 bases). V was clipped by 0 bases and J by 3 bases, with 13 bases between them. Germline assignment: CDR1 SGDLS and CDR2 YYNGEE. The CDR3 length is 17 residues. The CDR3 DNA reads TGTGCCAGCAGCGTAGACAGGGCCAAGGGTGGGGCCAACGTCCTGACTTTC. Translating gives CASSVDRAKGGANVLTF.

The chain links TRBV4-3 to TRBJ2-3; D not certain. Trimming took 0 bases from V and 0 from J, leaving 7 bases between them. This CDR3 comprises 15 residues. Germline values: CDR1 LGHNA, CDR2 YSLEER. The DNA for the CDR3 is TGCGCCAGCAGCCAAGATCTGGTGAGCACAGATACGCAGTATTTT. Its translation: CASSQDLVSTDTQYF.

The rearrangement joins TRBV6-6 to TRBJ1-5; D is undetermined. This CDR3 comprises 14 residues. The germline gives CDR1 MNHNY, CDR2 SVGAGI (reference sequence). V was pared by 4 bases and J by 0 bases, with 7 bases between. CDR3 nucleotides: TGTGCCAGCAGTTTGCGGGATAGCAATCAGCCCCAGCATTTT. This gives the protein CASSLRDSNQPQHF.

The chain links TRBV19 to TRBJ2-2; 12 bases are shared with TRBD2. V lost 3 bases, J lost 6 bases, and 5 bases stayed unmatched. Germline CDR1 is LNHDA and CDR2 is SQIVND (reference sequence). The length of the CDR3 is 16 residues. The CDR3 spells CASSIRTSGVSGELFF. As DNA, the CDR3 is TGTGCCAGTAGTATCAGGACTAGCGGGGTGTCCGGGGAGCTGTTTTTT.